The table lists the clone carrying this T cell receptor (beta chain) with a count of one. Its antigen is as yet unknown. A roughly 200 ng quantity of DNA, 29,000 or so T cell genomes, went into the sorted-subset replicate PCRs. The data were produced by immunoSEQ multiplex PCR, yet TCRdb's version contains in-frame clones alone and is incomplete. The sample holds more than 1.2 million clones, 98% seen once. Germline V gene sequence: CDR1 ENHRY, CDR2 SYGVKD. This CDR3 has 13 residues. Trimming took 6 bases from V and 5 from J; bases not matched to a gene: 2. This specimen belongs to a study of shared clonotypes between healthy human individuals. Study results and limitations: Naive subsets usually exceeded memory subsets in estimated richness.

This TCR derives from a man aged 30 to 45 in good health. V usage is TRBV10-3 and J usage is TRBJ1-5; 9 bases match TRBD1. Sequences were obtained from naive CD4+ T cells sorted from blood. The subset was: CD45RA+ positively selected. The CDR3 loop reads CAIRQGADQPQHF. The CDR3 coding sequence is TGTGCCATCAGACAGGGGGCTGATCAGCCCCAGCATTTT.